This TCR beta chain is drawn from a study of OX40 agonist ivuxolimab in advanced cancers. As for the study more broadly: Ivuxolimab was a fully human IgG2 agonistic monoclonal antibody targeting the costimulatory receptor OX40 (CD134). Intravenous ivuxolimab was administered to patients every 2 weeks at six dose levels: 0.01, 0.1, 0.3, 1.5, 3 and 10 mg/kg. Of the approximately 54 dose-escalation patients, hepatocellular carcinoma was present in around 19, melanoma in approximately 15, renal cell carcinoma in 9 and head and neck cancer in 9. The dose-escalation cohort was roughly 80% male with a mean age of roughly 62 years, ranging from roughly 23 to 80. Prior anti-PD-1, anti-PD-L1 or anti-CTLA-4 therapy was permitted, and approximately 42% of dose-escalation patients had received checkpoint inhibitors. Partial responses occurred in three dose-escalation patients, of whom one had hepatocellular carcinoma and two had cutaneous melanoma. Peripheral TCRbeta sequencing aimed to test whether ivuxolimab altered TCR sequence diversity and caused clonal T-cell expansion. The paper covers the monotherapy dose-escalation part of the phase I ivuxolimab trial, which included N of about 51 patients.

V drops 5 bases and J drops 1 base, leaving 11 bases in between. CDR1 and CDR2 (MNHEY, SMNVEV) derive from the germline V gene (reference sequence). The CDR3 spans 14 residues, from the cysteine through the phenylalanine. CDR3 DNA is the only sequence kept; it has 42 bases, read in frame from the first base. What the authors observed across the whole study: Which antigens the clonally expanded peripheral T cells were specific for was not determined. Low levels of normalized T-cell clonal expansion were also seen in some patients who did not respond. After ivuxolimab, expanded clones were on average more numerous among CD8+ T cells than among CD4+ T cells. Clonal expansion of both CD4+ and CD8+ blood T cells was observed from baseline to week 6 at doses 0.1 to 3.0 mg/kg. Partial responders in the 0.1-3.0 mg/kg groups had among the lowest normalized peripheral clonal expansion, especially among CD8+ T cells.

For sequencing of the TCRbeta CDR3 region, genomic DNA was extracted from the sorted cells. The immunoSEQ Assay was used for sequencing of TCRbeta CDR3 regions. TCRdb took over this immuneACCESS table, retaining in-frame rearrangements with V and J assigned. Such tables are incomplete; in checked studies, under half of the missing clones stem from an unresolved V gene, and the remainder is unexplained. The sample yields under 95,000 clones; around 86% were counted once. The ten most abundant clones make up about 6.9% of the sample. Patients with a history of autoimmune disease or receiving systemic immunosuppression were excluded from the trial. Peripheral blood for TCR sequencing was collected from all dose cohorts at baseline, on cycle 4 day 1, and on cycle 7 day 1. Samples were obtained from an open-label, multicenter, first-in-human phase I dose-escalation trial of ivuxolimab. Adults with locally advanced or metastatic melanoma, renal cell, hepatocellular, or head and neck squamous cell carcinoma were enrolled in the trial. CD4+ and CD8+ T cells were sorted separately from peripheral blood before TCR sequencing.

About this clone: Its binding antigen is unknown. Qualities for individual bases were not recorded, and no much larger clone is one base off.

This TCR was recovered from an adult with an advanced solid tumor such as melanoma, head and neck, liver or kidney cancer. The input for sequencing was CD4+ or CD8+ T cells sorted from blood, taken in a trial of the OX40 agonist ivuxolimab. The V and J genes are TRBV27 and TRBJ1-1; the D gene remains uncertain. CDR3 loop: CASSMDGWNTEAFF. The base sequence is TGTGCCAGCAGTATGGACGGCTGGAACACTGAAGCTTTCTTT.